This paragraph covers one TCR beta chain sequence. The trim removed 5 bases at V and 5 bases at J, leaving 2 bases unmatched. Germline lookup yields CDR1 SQVTM and CDR2 ANQGSEA. This CDR3 spans 14 amino acids. This sample stems from a study of CD8 T cells in Susac syndrome. Roughly 0.45 to 1 ug RNA was reverse transcribed with random hexamers. A single record per CDR3 protein comes from TCRdb applying MiXCR to the immunoSEQ multiplex PCR reads. Here the sample spans 53,000 or so distinct CDR3 sequences, roughly 93% being singletons. Sequencing of TCR beta was performed on blood CD8+ T cells and on blood CD4+ T cells. TEMRA cells were enriched by FACS, and CD4+ and CD8+ T cells were negatively isolated.

The chain combines TRBV29-1 with TRBJ2-2; 13 bases fit TRBD2. Sequenced input: CD8+ T cells from PBMCs. The TCR originated in a human donor in good health. The CDR3 here is CSVLLAGGTGELFF. CDR3 nucleotide sequence: TGCAGCGTTCTACTAGCGGGAGGGACCGGGGAGCTGTTTTTT.